This TCR beta chain came from a study of blood T cell repertoires in COVID-19. This clone was recorded only once. TCRdb keeps only in-frame clones here, not all; method: immunoSEQ multiplex PCR. The sample lists approximately 290,000 clones, about nine tenths occurring once. Germline CDR1 SGHTA, CDR2 FQGNSA. The CDR3 is made up of 15 amino acids. The germline V and J ends were trimmed by 2 bases and 1 base, with 12 bases remaining between them. This TCR was recovered from a woman under 40 who had recovered from COVID-19. The sequencing input was PBMCs or T cells enriched from blood (not recorded which). This chain links TRBV7-2 with TRBJ2-7, with D possibly TRBD1 on 7 matching bases. CDR3 in amino acids: CASSLLRDSSYEQYF. The CDR3 DNA follows: TGTGCCAGCAGCTTATTGCGGGACAGTTCCTACGAGCAGTACTTC.